The present T cell receptor (beta chain) was sequenced within a study of tumor-infiltrating lymphocytes in primary liver carcinoma. Making TCR beta cDNA involved approximately 510 ng total RNA and a constant-region primer. Three nested multiplex PCR rounds, a slightly modified ARM-PCR method, built the TCR beta libraries. With TRBV1-TRBV30 forward primers and a C-beta reverse primer, the first two PCR rounds were run for roughly 9 cycles each. TCRdb redid the calling of the multiplex PCR reads with MiXCR, one entry per CDR3 protein. The repertoire holds hundreds of thousands of distinct CDR3 sequences, with about 60% as singletons. As for this clonotype: One base away lies a much larger clone, so this may be a sequencing read error.

CDR3 length: 13 amino acids. In addition to blood RNA drawn from unsorted whole blood, germline DNA was extracted. The TCR comes from a man aged 40-49 years with primary liver carcinoma and hepatitis B virus infection. The rearrangement uses TRBV12-3 or TRBV12-4 and TRBJ2-1, with D unresolved. The sample taken for sequencing was peripheral blood. CDR3 in DNA: TGTGCCATCAGTTTAAGGATTCTAGATGAGCAGTTCTTC. Its protein is CAISLRILDEQFF.